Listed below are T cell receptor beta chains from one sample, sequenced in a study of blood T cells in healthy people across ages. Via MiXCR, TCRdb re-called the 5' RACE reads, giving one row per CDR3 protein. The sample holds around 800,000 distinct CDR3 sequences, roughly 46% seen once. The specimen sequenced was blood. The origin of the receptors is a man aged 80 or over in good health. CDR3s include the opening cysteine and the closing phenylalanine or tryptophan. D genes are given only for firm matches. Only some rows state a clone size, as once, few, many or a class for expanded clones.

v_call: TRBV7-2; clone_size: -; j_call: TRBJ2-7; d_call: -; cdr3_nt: TGTGCCAGCAGCTTAACGGGGGTTCGGCCGGCGGGGAGGGAGCAGTACTTC; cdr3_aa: CASSLTGVRPAGREQYF
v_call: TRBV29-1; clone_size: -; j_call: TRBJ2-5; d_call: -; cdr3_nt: TGCAGCGCTACTGACACGTCCCTCGAGACCCAGTACTTC; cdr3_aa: CSATDTSLETQYF
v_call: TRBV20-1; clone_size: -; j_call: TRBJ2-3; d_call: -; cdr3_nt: TGCAGTGCTAAGGGCTTTAGCACAGATACGCAGTATTTT; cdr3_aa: CSAKGFSTDTQYF
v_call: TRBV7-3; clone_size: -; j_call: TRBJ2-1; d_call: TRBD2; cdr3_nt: TGTGCCAGCAGCGAAGGACGAGCGGGACTCAATGAGCAGTTCTTC; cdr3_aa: CASSEGRAGLNEQFF
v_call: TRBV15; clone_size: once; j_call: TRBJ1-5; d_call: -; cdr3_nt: TGTGCCACCAGCAGAGTTGGGGTGTATGGCAATCAGCCCCAGCATTTT; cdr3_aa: CATSRVGVYGNQPQHF
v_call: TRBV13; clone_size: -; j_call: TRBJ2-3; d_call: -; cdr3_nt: TGTGCCAGCAAGGACATAGGTCGGGGTAGCACAGATACGCAGTATTTT; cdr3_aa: CASKDIGRGSTDTQYF
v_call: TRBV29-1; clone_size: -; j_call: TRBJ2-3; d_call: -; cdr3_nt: TGCAGCGCTGGGGTATCTAGCACAGATACGCAGTATTTT; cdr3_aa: CSAGVSSTDTQYF
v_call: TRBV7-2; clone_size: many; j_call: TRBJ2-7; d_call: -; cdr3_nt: TGTGCCAGCAGCTTAGCGGGAGAAGGTCGCGAGCAGTACTTC; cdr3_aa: CASSLAGEGREQYF
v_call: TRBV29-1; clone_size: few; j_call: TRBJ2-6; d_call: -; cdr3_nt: TGCAGCGTTATGAGGACTGGGGCCAACGTCCTGACTTTC; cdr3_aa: CSVMRTGANVLTF
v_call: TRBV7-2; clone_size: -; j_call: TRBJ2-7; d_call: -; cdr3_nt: TGTGCCAGCAGCCTGGGACATCAATCCTACGAGCAGTACTTC; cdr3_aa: CASSLGHQSYEQYF
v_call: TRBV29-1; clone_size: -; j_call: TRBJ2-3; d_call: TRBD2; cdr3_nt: TGCAGCGCCGACCTAGCGGGGAGCACAGATACGCAGTATTTT; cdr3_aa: CSADLAGSTDTQYF
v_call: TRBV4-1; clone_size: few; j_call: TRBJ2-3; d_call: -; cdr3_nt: TGCGCCAGCAGCCAAGACCCTGCCGGGGCTTCCGCCAACGGGGATACGCAGTATTTT; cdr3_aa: CASSQDPAGASANGDTQYF